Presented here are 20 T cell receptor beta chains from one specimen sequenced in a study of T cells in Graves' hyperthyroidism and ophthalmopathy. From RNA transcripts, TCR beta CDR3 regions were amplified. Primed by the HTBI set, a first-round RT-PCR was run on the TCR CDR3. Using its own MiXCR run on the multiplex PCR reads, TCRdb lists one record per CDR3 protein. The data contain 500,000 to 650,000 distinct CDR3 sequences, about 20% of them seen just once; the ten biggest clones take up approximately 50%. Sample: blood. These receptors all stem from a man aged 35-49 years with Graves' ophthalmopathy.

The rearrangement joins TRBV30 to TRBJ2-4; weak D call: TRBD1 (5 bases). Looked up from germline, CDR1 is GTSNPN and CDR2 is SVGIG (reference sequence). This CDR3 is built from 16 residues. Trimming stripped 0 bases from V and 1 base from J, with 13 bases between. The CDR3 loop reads CAWSVWGERAKNIQYF. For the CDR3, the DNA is TGTGCCTGGAGTGTGTGGGGCGAAAGGGCCAAAAACATTCAGTACTTC.

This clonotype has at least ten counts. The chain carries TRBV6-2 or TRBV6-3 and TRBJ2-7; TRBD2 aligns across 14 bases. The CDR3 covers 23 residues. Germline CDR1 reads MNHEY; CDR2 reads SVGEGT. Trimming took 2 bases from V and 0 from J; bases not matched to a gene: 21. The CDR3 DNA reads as TGTGCCAGCAGTTACAGGCGGCGGGGGACGGGACTAGCGGGAGCCTGGGGCTCCTACGAGCAGTACTTC. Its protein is CASSYRRRGTGLAGAWGSYEQYF.

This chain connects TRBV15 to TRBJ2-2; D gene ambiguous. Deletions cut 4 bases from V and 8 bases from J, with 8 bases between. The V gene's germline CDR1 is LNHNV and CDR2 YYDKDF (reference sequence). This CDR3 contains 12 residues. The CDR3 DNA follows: TGTGCCACCAGCAATACGGCAGGGGAGCTGTTTTTT. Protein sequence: CATSNTAGELFF.

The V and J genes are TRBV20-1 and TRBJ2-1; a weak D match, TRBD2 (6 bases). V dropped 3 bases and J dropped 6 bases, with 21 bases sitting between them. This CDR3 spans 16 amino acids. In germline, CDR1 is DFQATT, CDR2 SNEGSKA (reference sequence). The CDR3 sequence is CSASNRRELVGNEQFF. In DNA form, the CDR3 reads TGCAGTGCTAGCAACCGCCGGGAGTTGGTGGGCAATGAGCAGTTCTTC.

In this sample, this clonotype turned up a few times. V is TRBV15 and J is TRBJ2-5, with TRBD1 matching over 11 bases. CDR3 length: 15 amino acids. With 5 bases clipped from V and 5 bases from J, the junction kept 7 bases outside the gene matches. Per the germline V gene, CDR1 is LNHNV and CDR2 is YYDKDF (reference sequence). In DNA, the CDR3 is TGTGCCACCAGCTTAGGACAGGGGGCAGGGGAGACCCAGTACTTC. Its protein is CATSLGQGAGETQYF.

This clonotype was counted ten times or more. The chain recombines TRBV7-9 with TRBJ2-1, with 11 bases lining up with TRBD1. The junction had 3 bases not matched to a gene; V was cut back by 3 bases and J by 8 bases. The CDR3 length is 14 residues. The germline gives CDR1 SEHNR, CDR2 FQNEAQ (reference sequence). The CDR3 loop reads CASSFWDRGDEQFF. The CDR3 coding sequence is TGTGCCAGCAGCTTTTGGGACAGGGGGGATGAGCAGTTCTTC.

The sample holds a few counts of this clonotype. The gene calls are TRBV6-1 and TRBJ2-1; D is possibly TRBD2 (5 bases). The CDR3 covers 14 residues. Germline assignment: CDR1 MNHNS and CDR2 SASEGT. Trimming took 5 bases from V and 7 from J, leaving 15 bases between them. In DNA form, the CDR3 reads TGTGCCAGCAGTTCACGCGGAGGTTTGAATGAGCAGTTCTTC. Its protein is CASSSRGGLNEQFF.

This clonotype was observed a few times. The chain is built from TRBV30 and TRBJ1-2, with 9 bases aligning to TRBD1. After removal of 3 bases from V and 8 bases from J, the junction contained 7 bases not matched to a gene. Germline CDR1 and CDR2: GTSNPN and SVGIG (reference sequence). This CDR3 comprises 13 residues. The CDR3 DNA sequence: TGTGCCTGGAGAGCTGGACAGGGGTGGGGCTACACCTTC. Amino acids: CAWRAGQGWGYTF.

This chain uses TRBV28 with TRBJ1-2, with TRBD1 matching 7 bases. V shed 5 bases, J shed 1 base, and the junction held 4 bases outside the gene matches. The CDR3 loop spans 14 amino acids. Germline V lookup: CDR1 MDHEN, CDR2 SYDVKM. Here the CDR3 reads CASSQTGLNYGYTF. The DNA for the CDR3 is TGTGCCAGCAGTCAGACAGGGCTTAACTATGGCTACACCTTC.

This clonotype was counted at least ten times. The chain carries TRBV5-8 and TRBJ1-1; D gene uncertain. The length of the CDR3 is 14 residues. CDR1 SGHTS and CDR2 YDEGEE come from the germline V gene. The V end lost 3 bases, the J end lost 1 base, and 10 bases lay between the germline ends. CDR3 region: CASSSSSTNTEAFF. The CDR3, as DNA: TGTGCCAGCAGCTCCTCCTCCACGAACACTGAAGCTTTCTTT.

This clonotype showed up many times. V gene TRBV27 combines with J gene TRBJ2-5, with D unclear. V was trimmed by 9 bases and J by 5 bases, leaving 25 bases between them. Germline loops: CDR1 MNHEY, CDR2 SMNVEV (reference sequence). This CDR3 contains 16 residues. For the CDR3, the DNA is TGTGCCAGAGAAGCTCGTAGGGTTGTCACAGATGAGACCCAGTACTTC. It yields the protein CAREARRVVTDETQYF.

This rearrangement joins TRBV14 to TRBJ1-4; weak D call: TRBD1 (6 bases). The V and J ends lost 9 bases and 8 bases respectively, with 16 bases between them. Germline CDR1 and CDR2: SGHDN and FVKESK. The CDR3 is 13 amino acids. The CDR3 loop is CASREQGREKLFF. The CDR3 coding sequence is TGTGCCAGTCGAGAACAGGGACGAGAAAAACTGTTTTTT.

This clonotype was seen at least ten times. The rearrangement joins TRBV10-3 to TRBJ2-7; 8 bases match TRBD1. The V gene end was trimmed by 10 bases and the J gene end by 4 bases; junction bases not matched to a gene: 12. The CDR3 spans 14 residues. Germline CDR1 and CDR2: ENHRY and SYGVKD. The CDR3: CATESGQAVYEQYF. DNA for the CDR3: TGTGCCACAGAATCGGGACAGGCTGTGTACGAGCAGTACTTC.

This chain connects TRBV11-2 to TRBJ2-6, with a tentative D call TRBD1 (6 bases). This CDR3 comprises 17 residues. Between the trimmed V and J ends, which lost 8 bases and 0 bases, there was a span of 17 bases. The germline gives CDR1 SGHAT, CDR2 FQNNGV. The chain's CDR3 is CASYPEGVLSGANVLTF. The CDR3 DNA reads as TGTGCCAGCTATCCCGAGGGGGTTCTCTCTGGGGCCAACGTCCTGACTTTC. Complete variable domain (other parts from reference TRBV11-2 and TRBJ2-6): EAGVAQSPRYKIIEKRQSVAFWCNPISGHATLYWYQQILGQGPKLLIQFQNNGVVDDSQLPKDRFSAERLKGVDSTLKIQPAKLEDSAVYLCASYPEGVLSGANVLTFGAGSRLTVL.

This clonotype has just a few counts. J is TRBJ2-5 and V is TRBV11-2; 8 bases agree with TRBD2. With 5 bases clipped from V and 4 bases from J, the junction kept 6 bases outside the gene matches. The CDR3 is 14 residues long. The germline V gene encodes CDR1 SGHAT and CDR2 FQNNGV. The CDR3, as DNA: TGTGCCAGCAGCCGGGGGGGGATTCGAGAGACCCAGTACTTC. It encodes CASSRGGIRETQYF.

Written as DNA, the CDR3 is TGCAGTGCTAGAGATACGCAAGGGGCCCGGACTGAAGCTTTCTTT. Translation gives CSARDTQGARTEAFF. The chain is built from TRBV20-1 and TRBJ1-1, with D tentatively TRBD1 (5 bases). V lost 0 bases to trimming and J lost 5 bases, with 16 bases between them. Germline V gene sequence: CDR1 DFQATT, CDR2 SNEGSKA (reference sequence). The CDR3 spans 15 residues.

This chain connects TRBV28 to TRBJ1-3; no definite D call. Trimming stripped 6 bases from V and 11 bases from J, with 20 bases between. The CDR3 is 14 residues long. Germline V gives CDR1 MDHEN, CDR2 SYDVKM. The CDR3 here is CASSPPDGRFAIYF. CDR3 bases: TGTGCCAGCAGCCCCCCGGACGGACGGTTTGCCATATATTTT. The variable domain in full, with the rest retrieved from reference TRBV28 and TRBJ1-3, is DVKVTQSSRYLVKRTGEKVFLECVQDMDHENMFWYRQDPGLGLRLIYFSYDVKMKEKGDIPEGYSVSREKKERFSLILESASTNQTSMYLCASSPPDGRFAIYFGEGSWLTVV.

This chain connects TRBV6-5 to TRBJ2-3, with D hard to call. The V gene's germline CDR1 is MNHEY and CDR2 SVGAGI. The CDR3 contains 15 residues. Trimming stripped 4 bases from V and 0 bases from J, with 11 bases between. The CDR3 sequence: CASSSDLRSTDTQYF. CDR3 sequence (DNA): TGTGCCAGCAGTTCGGACCTACGGAGCACAGATACGCAGTATTTT.

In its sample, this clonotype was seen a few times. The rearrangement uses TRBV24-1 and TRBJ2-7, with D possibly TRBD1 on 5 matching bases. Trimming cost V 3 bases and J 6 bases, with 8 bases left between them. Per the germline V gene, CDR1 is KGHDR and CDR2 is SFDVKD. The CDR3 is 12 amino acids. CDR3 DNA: TGTGCCACCAGTGATCAGGGTGGCGAGCAGTACTTC. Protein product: CATSDQGGEQYF.

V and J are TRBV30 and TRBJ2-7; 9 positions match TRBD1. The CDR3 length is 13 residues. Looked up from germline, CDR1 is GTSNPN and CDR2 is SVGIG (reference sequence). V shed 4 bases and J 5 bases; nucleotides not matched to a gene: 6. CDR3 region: CAWTGTGYHEQYF. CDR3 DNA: TGTGCCTGGACCGGGACAGGGTACCACGAGCAGTACTTC.